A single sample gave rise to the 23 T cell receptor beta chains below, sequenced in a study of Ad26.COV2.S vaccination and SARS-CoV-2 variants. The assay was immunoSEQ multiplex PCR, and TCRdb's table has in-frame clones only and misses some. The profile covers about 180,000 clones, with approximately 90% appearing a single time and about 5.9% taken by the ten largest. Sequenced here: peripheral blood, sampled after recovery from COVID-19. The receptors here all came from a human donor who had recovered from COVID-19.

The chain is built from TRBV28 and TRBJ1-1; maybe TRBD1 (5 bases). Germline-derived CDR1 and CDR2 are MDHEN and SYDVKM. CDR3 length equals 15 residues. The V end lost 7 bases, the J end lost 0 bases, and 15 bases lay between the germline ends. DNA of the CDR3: TGTGCCAGCACCAATCCGGGACGGCTGAACACTGAAGCTTTCTTT. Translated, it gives CASTNPGRLNTEAFF.

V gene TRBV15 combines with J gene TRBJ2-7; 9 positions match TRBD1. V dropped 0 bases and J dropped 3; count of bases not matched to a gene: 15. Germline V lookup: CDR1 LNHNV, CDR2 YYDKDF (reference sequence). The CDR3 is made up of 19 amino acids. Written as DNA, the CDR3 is TGTGCCACCAGCAGAGATCACGGGGCATGGGGACAGGGAGGCTACGAGCAGTACTTC. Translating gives CATSRDHGAWGQGGYEQYF. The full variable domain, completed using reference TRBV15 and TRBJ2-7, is DAMVIQNPRYQVTQFGKPVTLSCSQTLNHNVMYWYQQKSSQAPKLLFHYYDKDFNNEADTPDNFQSRRPNTSFCFLDIRSPGLGDTAMYLCATSRDHGAWGQGGYEQYFGPGTRLTVT.

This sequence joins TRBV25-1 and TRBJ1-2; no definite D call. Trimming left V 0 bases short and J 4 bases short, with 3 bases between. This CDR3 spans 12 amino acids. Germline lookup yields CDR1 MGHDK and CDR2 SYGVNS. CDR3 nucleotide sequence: TGTGCCAGCAGTGAATACAGCTATGGCTACACCTTC. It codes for CASSEYSYGYTF.

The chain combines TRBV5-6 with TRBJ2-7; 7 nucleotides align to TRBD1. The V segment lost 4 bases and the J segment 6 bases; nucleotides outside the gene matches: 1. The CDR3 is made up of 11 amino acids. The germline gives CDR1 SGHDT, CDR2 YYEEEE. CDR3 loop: CASSRGPEQYF. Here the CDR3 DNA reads TGTGCCAGCAGCAGGGGGCCCGAGCAGTACTTC. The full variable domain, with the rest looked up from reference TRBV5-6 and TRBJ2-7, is DAGVTQSPTHLIKTRGQQVTLRCSPKSGHDTVSWYQQALGQGPQFIFQYYEEEERQRGNFPDRFSGHQFPNYSSELNVNALLLGDSALYLCASSRGPEQYFGPGTRLTVT.

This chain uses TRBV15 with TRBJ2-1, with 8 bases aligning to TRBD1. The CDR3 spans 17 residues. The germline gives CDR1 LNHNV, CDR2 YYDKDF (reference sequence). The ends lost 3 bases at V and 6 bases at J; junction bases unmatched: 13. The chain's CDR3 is CATSRAQRAGGFNEQFF. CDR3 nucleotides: TGTGCCACCAGCAGGGCCCAAAGGGCAGGGGGCTTCAATGAGCAGTTCTTC.

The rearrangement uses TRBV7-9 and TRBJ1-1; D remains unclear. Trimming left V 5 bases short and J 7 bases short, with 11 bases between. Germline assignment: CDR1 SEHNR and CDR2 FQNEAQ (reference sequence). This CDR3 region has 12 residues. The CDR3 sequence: CASSPNVFEAFF. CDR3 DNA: TGTGCCAGCAGCCCAAACGTATTTGAAGCTTTCTTT.

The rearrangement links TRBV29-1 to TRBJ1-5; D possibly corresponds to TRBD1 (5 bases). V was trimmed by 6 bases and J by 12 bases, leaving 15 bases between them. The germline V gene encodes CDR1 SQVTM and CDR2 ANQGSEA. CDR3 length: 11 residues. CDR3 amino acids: CSVFILQVQHF. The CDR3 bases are TGCAGCGTATTTATATTACAGGTCCAGCATTTT.

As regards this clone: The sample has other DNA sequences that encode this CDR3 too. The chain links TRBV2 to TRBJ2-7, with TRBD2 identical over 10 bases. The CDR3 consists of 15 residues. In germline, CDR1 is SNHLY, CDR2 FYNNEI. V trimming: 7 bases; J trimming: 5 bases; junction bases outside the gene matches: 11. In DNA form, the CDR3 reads TGTGCCAGCAAGGGGCGGAGCGGGAGGGCCGACGAGCAGTACTTC. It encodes CASKGRSGRADEQYF.

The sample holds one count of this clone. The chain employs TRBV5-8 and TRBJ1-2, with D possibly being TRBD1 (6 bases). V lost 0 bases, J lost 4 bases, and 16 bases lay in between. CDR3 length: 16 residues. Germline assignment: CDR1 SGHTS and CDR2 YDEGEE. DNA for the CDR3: TGTGCCAGCAGCTTGGGGCCCAATAAAGGGGGCTATGGCTACACCTTC. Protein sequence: CASSLGPNKGGYGYTF.

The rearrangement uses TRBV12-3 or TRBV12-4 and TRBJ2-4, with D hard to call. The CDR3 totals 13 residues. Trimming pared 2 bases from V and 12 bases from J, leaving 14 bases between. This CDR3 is CASSLSRDGYQYF. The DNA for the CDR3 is TGTGCCAGCAGTTTAAGTAGGGATGGGTATCAGTACTTC.

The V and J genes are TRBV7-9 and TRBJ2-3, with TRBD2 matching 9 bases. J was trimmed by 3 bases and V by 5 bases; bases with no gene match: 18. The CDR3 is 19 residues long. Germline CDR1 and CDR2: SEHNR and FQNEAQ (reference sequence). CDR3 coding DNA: TGTGCCAGCAGCCGTAACCCCAGGCGGGGGGGCTTTGGAACAGATACGCAGTATTTT. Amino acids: CASSRNPRRGGFGTDTQYF.

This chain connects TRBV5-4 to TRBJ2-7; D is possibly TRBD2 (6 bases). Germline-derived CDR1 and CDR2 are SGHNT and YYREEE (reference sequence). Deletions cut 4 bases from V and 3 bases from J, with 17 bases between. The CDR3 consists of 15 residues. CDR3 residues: CASSRVGGSSYEQYF. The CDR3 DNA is TGTGCCAGCAGCCGAGTGGGGGGTTCTAGCTACGAGCAGTACTTC.

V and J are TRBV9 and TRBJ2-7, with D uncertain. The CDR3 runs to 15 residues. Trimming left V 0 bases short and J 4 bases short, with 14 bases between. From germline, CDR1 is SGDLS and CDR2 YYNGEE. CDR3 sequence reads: CASSVGIDGIYEQYF. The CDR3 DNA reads TGTGCCAGCAGCGTAGGAATCGATGGTATATACGAGCAGTACTTC.

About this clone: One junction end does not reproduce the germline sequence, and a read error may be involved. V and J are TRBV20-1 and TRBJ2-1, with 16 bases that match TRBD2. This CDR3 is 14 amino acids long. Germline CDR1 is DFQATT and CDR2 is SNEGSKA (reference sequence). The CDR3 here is CSASYPGLAGGPLF. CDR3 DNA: TGCAGTGCTAGTTACCCGGGACTAGCGGGAGGGCCACTCTTC.

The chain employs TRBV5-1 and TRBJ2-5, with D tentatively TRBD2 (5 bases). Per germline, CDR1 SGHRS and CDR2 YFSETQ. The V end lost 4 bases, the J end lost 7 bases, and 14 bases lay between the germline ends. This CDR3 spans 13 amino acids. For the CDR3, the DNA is TGCGCCAGCAGCCCTCTTTTCGAGGGGACCCAGTACTTC. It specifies CASSPLFEGTQYF.

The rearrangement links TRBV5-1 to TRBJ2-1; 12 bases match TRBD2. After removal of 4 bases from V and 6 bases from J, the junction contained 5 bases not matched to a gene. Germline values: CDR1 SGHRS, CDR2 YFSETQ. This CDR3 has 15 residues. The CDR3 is CASSPRTSGVNEQFF. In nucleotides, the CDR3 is TGCGCCAGCAGCCCCCGGACTAGCGGGGTCAATGAGCAGTTCTTC.

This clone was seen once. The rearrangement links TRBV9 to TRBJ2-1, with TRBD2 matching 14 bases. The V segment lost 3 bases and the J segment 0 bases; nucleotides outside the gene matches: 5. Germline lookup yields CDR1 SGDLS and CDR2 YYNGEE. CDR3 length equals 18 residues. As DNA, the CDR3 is TGTGCCAGCAGCGAGGGACTAGCGGGAGTTTTCTCCTACAATGAGCAGTTCTTC. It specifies CASSEGLAGVFSYNEQFF.

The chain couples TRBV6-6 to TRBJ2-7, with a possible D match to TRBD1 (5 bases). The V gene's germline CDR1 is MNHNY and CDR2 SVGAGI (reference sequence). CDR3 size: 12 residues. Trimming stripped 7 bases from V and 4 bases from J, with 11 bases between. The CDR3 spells CASIDRSYEQYF. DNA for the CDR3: TGTGCCAGCATTGACAGATCTTACGAGCAGTACTTC.

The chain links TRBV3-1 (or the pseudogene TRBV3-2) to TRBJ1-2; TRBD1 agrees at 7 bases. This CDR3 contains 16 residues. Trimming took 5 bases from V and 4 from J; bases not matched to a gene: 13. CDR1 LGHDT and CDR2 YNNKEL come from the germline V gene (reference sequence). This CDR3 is CASSVQGGRLSYGYTF. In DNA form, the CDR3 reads TGTGCCAGCAGCGTCCAGGGGGGGCGTTTAAGCTATGGCTACACCTTC.

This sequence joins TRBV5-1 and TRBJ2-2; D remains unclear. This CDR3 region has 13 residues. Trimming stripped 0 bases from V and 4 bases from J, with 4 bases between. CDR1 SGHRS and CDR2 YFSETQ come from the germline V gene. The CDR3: CASSLGSTGELFF. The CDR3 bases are TGCGCCAGCAGCTTGGGGTCCACCGGGGAGCTGTTTTTT.

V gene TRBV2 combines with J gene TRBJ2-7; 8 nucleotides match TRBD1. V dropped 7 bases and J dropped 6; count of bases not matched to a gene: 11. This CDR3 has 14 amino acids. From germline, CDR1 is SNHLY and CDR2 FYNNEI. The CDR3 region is CASIIGTGVGEQYF. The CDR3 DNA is TGTGCCAGCATCATCGGGACAGGTGTAGGCGAGCAGTACTTC.

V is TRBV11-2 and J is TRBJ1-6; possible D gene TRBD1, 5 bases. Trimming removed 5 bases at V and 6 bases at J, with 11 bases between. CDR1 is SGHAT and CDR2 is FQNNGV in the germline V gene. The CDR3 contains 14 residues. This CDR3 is CASSISRVNSPLHF. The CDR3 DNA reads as TGTGCCAGCAGCATATCCAGGGTTAATTCACCCCTCCACTTT.

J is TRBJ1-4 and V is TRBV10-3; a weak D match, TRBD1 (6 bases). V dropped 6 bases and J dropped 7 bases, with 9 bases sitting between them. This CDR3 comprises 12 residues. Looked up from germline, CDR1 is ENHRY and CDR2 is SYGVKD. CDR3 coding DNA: TGTGCCATCAGGGGGGCGGGTGAAAAACTGTTTTTT. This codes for CAIRGAGEKLFF.